What follows is one TCR beta chain and its context. Its target is not known. A much bigger clone sits one base away, suggesting this may be a read error. This sample is part of a study of spatial heterogeneity in lung cancer. Looking at the study overall: Detection of beta-chain sequences consistently exceeded that of alpha-chain sequences. The study, taken as a whole, reports: Within tumors, counts of expanded alpha and beta TCRs tracked tumor mutation counts.

This sample's time point: sample taken at primary tumor resection. Whole RNA was taken from tumor, nontumor lung or frozen PBMC; it was then sequenced unsorted. TCRdb passed the 5' RACE reads through MiXCR, listing each CDR3 protein once. The table lists 20,000 to 25,000 distinct CDR3 sequences, under 8% of them singletons, with around 10% in the top ten. Material: lung tumor tissue, obtained at surgery. The receptor's source is a male donor with early-stage non-small cell lung cancer.

The CDR3 protein is CASSSRITTQYF. In DNA, the CDR3 is TGTGCCAGCAGCTCGCGCATTACGACGCAGTATTTT. This rearrangement joins TRBV7-9 to TRBJ2-3; D is unclear. The CDR3 spans 12 residues. The ends were cut back, 4 bases at V and 9 bases at J, with 11 bases in the middle. Germline CDR1 SEHNR, CDR2 FQNEAQ (reference sequence).